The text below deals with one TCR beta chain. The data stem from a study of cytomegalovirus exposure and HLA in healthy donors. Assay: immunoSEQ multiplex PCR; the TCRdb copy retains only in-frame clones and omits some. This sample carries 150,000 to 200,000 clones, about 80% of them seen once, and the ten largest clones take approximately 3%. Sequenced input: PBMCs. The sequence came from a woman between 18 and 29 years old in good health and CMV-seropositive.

Written as DNA, the CDR3 is TGTGCCAGCAGCCAAGAACAGGGGGCGCGGGGGGGGTATGGCTACACCTTC. It encodes CASSQEQGARGGYGYTF. The chain has TRBV4-2 and TRBJ1-2; 9 nucleotides line up with TRBD1. The CDR3 is 17 amino acids. From germline, CDR1 is LGHNA and CDR2 YNFKEQ. Trimming cost V 0 bases and J 5 bases; bases outside gene matches: 10.